This TCR beta chain was retrieved from a study of CXCR3-negative and CXCR3-positive naive CD8 T cells. In the study overall: For each library, about 1.5 +/- 0.3 million TRB reads were obtained, about 140 million in total.

Each TRB cDNA library was prepared by 5' RACE (with UMI labels). TCRdb re-called the 5' RACE reads and catalogs CDR3 proteins one per entry, DNA excluded. There are 150,000 to 180,000 distinct CDR3 sequences in the sample, with 0.49% held by the top ten. Germline loops: CDR1 SGHTA, CDR2 FQGTGA. This CDR3 spans 16 amino acids. Concerning this clonotype itself: The antigen is not known.

Study-level results: TRBV-TRBJ usage was alike in naive CXCR3-negative and CXCR3-positive cells but differed in memory cells. Against CXCR3-negative naive cells, CXCR3-positive naive cells showed more hydrophobic TRB CDR3s.

The origin of this receptor is a human donor in good health. Some clones in this sample may be carry-over from other donors' samples. The sequenced sample consisted of naive CXCR3+ CD8+ T cells from blood. Noted subset: CD45RO-CCR7+CD27+CD95- naive CD8+ T cells expressing CXCR3 (TNR3+). V is TRBV7-3 and J is TRBJ2-1; the TRBD1 assignment by TCRdb is unverifiable without DNA. The CDR3 is CASSLSSWTGSNEQFF.